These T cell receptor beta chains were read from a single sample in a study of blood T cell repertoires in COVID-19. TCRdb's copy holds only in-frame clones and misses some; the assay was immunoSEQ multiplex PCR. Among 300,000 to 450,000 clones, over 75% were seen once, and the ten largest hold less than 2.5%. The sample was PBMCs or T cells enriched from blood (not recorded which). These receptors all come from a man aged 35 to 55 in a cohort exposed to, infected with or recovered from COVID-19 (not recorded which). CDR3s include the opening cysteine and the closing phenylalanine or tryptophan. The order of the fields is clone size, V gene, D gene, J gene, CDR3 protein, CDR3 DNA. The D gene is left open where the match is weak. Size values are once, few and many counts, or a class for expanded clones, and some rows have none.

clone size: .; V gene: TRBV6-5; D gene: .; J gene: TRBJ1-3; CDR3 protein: CASQVWGNTIYF; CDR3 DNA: TGTGCCAGCCAGGTTTGGGGAAACACCATATATTTT
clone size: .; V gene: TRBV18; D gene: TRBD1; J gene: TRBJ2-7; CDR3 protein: CASSAGQGSYEQYF; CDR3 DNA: TGTGCCAGCTCAGCGGGACAGGGTTCCTACGAGCAGTACTTC
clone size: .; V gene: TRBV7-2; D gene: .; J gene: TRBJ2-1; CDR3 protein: CASSSGRLETEQFF; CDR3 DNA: TGTGCCAGCAGCTCCGGACGACTAGAAACCGAGCAGTTCTTC
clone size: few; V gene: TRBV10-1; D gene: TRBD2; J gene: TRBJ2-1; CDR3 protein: CASSANSGTSGRAGGEQFF; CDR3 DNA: TGCGCCAGCAGTGCCAACTCCGGGACTAGCGGGAGGGCCGGGGGTGAGCAGTTCTTC
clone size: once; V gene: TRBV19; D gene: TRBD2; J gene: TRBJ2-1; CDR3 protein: CASSRLAGVNEQFF; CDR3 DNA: TGTGCCAGTAGTCGACTAGCGGGAGTGAATGAGCAGTTCTTC
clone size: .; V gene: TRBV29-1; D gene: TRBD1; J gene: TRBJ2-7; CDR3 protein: CSVEVEGWDRTPYEQYF; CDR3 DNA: TGCAGCGTTGAAGTTGAGGGTTGGGACAGGACCCCCTACGAGCAGTACTTC
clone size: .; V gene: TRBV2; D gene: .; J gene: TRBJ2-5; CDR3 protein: CASIRTDRSETQYF; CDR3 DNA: TGTGCCAGTATTAGGACAGATCGGTCGGAGACCCAGTACTTC
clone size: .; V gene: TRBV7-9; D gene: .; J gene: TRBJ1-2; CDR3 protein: CASSLERGYTF; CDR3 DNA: TGTGCCAGCAGCTTAGAGCGTGGCTACACCTTC
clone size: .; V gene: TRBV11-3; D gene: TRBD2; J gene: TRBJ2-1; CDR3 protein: CASSLGSSGYNEQFF; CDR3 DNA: TGTGCCAGCAGCTTAGGTTCTAGCGGTTACAATGAGCAGTTCTTC
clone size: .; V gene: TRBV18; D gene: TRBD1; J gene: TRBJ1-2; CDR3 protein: CASSPDRAGYGYTF; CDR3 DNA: TGTGCCAGCTCACCCGACAGGGCCGGGTATGGCTACACCTTC
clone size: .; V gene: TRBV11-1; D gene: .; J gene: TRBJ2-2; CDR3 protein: CASSLTRFGELFF; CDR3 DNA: TGTGCCAGCAGCCTGACTAGGTTCGGGGAGCTGTTTTTT
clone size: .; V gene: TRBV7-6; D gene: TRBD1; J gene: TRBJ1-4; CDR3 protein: CASRPTGQGGEKLFF; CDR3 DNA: TGTGCCAGCAGACCTACAGGACAGGGGGGAGAAAAACTGTTTTTT
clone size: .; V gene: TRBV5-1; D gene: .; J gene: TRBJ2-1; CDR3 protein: CASSLAAGSDNEQFF; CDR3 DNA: TGCGCCAGCAGCTTGGCGGCGGGGTCGGACAATGAGCAGTTCTTC
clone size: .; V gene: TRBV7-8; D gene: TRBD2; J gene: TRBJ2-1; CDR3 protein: CASSLAIASGDYNEQFF; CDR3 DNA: TGTGCCAGCAGCTTAGCCATCGCTAGCGGAGACTACAATGAGCAGTTCTTC
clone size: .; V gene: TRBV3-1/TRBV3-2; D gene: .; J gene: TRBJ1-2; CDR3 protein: CASSRTLANYGYTF; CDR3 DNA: TGTGCCAGCAGCCGGACACTCGCTAACTATGGCTACACCTTC
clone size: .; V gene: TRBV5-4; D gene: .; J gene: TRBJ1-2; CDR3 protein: CASSLQGEAGYTF; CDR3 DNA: TGTGCCAGCAGTTTACAGGGTGAGGCTGGCTACACCTTC